This T cell receptor beta chain was obtained from a study of blood T cell repertoires in COVID-19. Study details: The analysed material was cDNA or gDNA that came from T cells, B-cell-depleted T cells, or PBMCs.

Looked up from germline, CDR1 is SNHLY and CDR2 is FYNNEI. The V end lost 6 bases, the J end lost 4 bases, and 11 bases lay between the germline ends. The length of the CDR3 is 13 residues. The authors' processing: Reference gene primer amplification in the assay estimated nucleated cell counts. TCRdb's table, derived via immunoSEQ multiplex PCR, lists solely in-frame clones and lacks some. From that table come the V and J calls and clone size; the DNA was used to work out D and trimming. The data contain roughly 110,000 clones, approximately 90% of them singletons. The chain employs TRBV2 and TRBJ2-3; D is ambiguous. The sequencing sample was made of peripheral blood. The TCR originated in a human donor with acute or convalescent COVID-19. The donor label of this sample is uncertain. DNA for the CDR3: TGTGCCAGCAGCTGGTCAGAAGCAGATACGCAGTATTTT. Translated, it gives CASSWSEADTQYF.